Sequencing of this TCR beta chain was carried out in a study of blood T cell repertoires in COVID-19. Living in 20 to 30 US areas, the participants were between roughly 18 and 90 years of age. This table comes from immunoSEQ multiplex PCR, and its TCRdb copy is limited to in-frame clones, with some not included. The data hold hundreds of thousands of clones, with 80% to 90% observed a single time. V lost 3 bases to trimming and J lost 1 base, with 13 bases between them. Germline CDR1 reads KGHSH; CDR2 reads LQKENI. The CDR3 totals 16 residues. This clone occurred a few times. The sequence was obtained from a woman aged 18-29 years who had recovered from COVID-19. The chain uses TRBV18 and TRBJ1-5; the D gene is possibly TRBD1 (5 bases). Sequencing input: PBMCs or T cells enriched from blood (not recorded which). The DNA of the CDR3 is TGTGCCAGCTCACCTGAAGGACATTTAAGCAATCAGCCCCAGCATTTT. As protein: CASSPEGHLSNQPQHF.